In this sample, the clone carrying this TCR beta chain turned up once. Its antigen is currently unknown. The CDR3 runs 13 residues. Per the germline V gene, CDR1 is SGHTA and CDR2 is FQGTGA. Trimming cost V 5 bases and J 4 bases, with 11 bases left between them. This entry is derived from a study of PD-1 blockade in classical Hodgkin lymphoma. Study observations and caveats: Those starting nivolumab under 1 year post-ASCT were excluded. Baseline TCR diversity was reportedly lower in newly diagnosed patients than healthy donors. CD4+ TCR diversity, unlike CD8+, rose significantly by C4D1.

All patients relapsed after autologous stem cell transplantation, and brentuximab vedotin exposure varied. Sequenced by immunoSEQ multiplex PCR; TCRdb stores in-frame clones only, minus some. Of about 12,000 clones listed, 92% were seen once; the top ten hold 20%. The material was peripheral blood mononuclear cells (PBMCs), obtained at baseline. The chain couples TRBV7-3 to TRBJ1-1; weak D call: TRBD1 (5 bases). The TCR comes from a human donor with classical Hodgkin lymphoma. Written as DNA, the CDR3 is TGTGCCAGCAGCGCCTCAGGGACCACTGAAGCTTTCTTT. Translation: CASSASGTTEAFF.